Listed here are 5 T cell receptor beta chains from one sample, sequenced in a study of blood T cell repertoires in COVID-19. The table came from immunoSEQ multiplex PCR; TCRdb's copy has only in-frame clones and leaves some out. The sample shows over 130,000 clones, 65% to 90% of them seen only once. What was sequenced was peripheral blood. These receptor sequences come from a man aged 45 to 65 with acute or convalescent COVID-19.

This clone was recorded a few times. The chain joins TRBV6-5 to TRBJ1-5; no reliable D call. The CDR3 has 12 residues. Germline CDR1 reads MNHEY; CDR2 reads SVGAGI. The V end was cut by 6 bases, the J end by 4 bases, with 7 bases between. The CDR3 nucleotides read TGTGCCAGCAGAACATCGAATCAGCCCCAGCATTTT. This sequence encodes CASRTSNQPQHF.

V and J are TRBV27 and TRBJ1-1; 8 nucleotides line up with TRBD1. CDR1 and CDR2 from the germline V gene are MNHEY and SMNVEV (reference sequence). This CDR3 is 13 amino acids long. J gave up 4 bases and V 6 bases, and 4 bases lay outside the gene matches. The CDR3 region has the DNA TGTGCCAGCAGGTCTCAGGGGGCCACTGAAGCTTTCTTT. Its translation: CASRSQGATEAFF.

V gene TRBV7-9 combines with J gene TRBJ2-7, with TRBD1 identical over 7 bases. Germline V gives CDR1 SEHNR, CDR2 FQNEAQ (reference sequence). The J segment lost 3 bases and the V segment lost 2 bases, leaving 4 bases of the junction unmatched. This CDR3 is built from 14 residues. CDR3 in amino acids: CASSLSSGGYEQYF. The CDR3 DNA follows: TGTGCCAGCAGCTTAAGTTCAGGGGGCTACGAGCAGTACTTC.

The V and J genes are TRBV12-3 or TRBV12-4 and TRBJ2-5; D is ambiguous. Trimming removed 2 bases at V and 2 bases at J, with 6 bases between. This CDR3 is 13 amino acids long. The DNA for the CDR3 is TGTGCCAGCAGTTTAACAGCTCAAGAGACCCAGTACTTC. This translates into CASSLTAQETQYF.

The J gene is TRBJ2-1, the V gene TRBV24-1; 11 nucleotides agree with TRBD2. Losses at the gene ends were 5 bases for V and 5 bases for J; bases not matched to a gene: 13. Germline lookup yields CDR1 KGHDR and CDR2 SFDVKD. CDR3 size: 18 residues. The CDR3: CATSGSILAGEWDNEQFF. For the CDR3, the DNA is TGTGCCACCAGTGGTTCTATACTAGCGGGAGAGTGGGACAATGAGCAGTTCTTC.